Presented here are 27 T cell receptor beta chains from one specimen sequenced in a study of cytomegalovirus exposure and HLA in healthy donors. Method: immunoSEQ multiplex PCR; TCRdb's copy keeps in-frame clones and lacks some. Among about 360,000 clones listed, roughly 88% were seen once. Sequencing input: PBMCs. Receptor source: a woman aged 18-29 years in good health and CMV-seronegative.

The rearrangement links TRBV4-1 to TRBJ2-1; 8 positions match TRBD2. This CDR3 spans 16 amino acids. V lost 1 base to trimming and J lost 2 bases; unmatched junction nucleotides: 4. Germline CDR1 is MGHRA and CDR2 is YSYEKL. CDR3 nucleotides: TGCGCCAGCAGCCAAGCGGGGGGGCATACCTACAATGAGCAGTTCTTC. Residues: CASSQAGGHTYNEQFF.

The chain couples TRBV10-3 to TRBJ2-3, with TRBD2 matching 12 bases. The J segment lost 3 bases and the V segment lost 10 bases, leaving 5 bases of the junction unmatched. The germline gives CDR1 ENHRY, CDR2 SYGVKD. This CDR3 has 14 residues. CDR3 amino acids: CATRTSGITDTQYF. The CDR3 DNA follows: TGTGCCACCAGGACTAGCGGGATAACAGATACGCAGTATTTT.

The CDR3 DNA is TGCGCCAGCAGCGAAGCGGGGGGATCCACAGATACGCAGTATTTT. Residues: CASSEAGGSTDTQYF. V usage is TRBV5-1 and J usage is TRBJ2-3, with TRBD2 identical over 9 bases. With V trimmed by 4 bases and J by 2 bases, 5 bases remained unmatched. Germline V gives CDR1 SGHRS, CDR2 YFSETQ. The CDR3 covers 15 residues.

Only one count was recorded for this clone. The V gene is TRBV27, the J gene TRBJ1-6; TRBD1 matches at 7 bases. V lost 3 bases and J lost 10; bases outside the gene matches: 6. Per germline, CDR1 MNHEY and CDR2 SMNVEV (reference sequence). This CDR3 is built from 14 residues. CDR3 in amino acids: CASSLGRGVSPLHF. The CDR3 nucleotides are TGTGCCAGCAGTTTGGGCAGGGGGGTCTCACCCCTCCACTTT.

The V gene is TRBV7-6, the J gene TRBJ1-1; D gene ambiguous. CDR1 is SGHVS, CDR2 FNYEAQ, per germline. The ends were cut back, 5 bases at V and 5 bases at J, with 12 bases in the middle. The CDR3 is 13 residues long. In DNA, the CDR3 is TGTGCCAGCAGCCAGACTAAAGGGACTGAAGCTTTCTTT. Translation gives CASSQTKGTEAFF.

This chain connects TRBV5-4 to TRBJ2-7; 15 bases align to TRBD2. This CDR3 has 18 residues. Trimming at V came to 2 bases and at J to 0 bases, leaving 6 bases not matched to a gene. Germline V gives CDR1 SGHNT, CDR2 YYREEE (reference sequence). CDR3 amino acids: CASSLGLAGGGSSYEQYF. The CDR3 bases are TGTGCCAGCAGCTTAGGACTAGCGGGAGGGGGGAGCTCCTACGAGCAGTACTTC.

The rearrangement uses TRBV9 and TRBJ1-6, with 7 nucleotides matching TRBD1. The CDR3 runs to 15 residues. V lost 0 bases and J lost 6; bases outside the gene matches: 3. The V gene's germline CDR1 is SGDLS and CDR2 YYNGEE. The CDR3, as DNA: TGTGCCAGCAGCGTAGGGACAGGAGGTAATTCACCCCTCCACTTT. This translates into CASSVGTGGNSPLHF. Using reference TRBV9 and TRBJ1-6 for the parts outside the CDR3, the full variable domain is DSGVTQTPKHLITATGQRVTLRCSPRSGDLSVYWYQQSLDQGLQFLIQYYNGEERAKGNILERFSAQQFPDLHSELNLSSLELGDSALYFCASSVGTGGNSPLHFGNGTRLTVT.

The chain couples TRBV9 to TRBJ2-7; 8 nucleotides line up with TRBD2. This CDR3 is built from 14 residues. V dropped 4 bases and J dropped 2; count of bases not matched to a gene: 5. Germline V gene data show CDR1 as SGDLS and CDR2 as YYNGEE. As DNA, the CDR3 is TGTGCCAGCAGCATTAGCGGGAACGCCTACGAGCAGTACTTC. The encoded protein is CASSISGNAYEQYF.

This rearrangement joins TRBV27 to TRBJ2-3, with 8 bases identical to TRBD2. The germline CDR1 and CDR2 sequences are MNHEY and SMNVEV (reference sequence). CDR3 length: 16 amino acids. Losses at the gene ends were 2 bases for V and 0 bases for J; bases not matched to a gene: 4. CDR3 sequence reads: CASSLGASGSTDTQYF. For the CDR3, the DNA is TGTGCCAGCAGTTTAGGGGCTAGCGGGAGCACAGATACGCAGTATTTT.

A word on this clone: One junction end does not reproduce the germline sequence, and a read error may be involved. The chain joins TRBV4-2 to TRBJ2-1, with 12 bases that match TRBD2. The CDR3 covers 16 residues. CDR1 is LGHNA, CDR2 YNFKEQ, per germline. The CDR3 DNA is TGTGCCAGCAGCCGGACTAGCGGGGTCTCCGACAATGAGCAGTTCTTC. This codes for CASSRTSGVSDNEQFF.

The sample holds one count of this clone. CDR3 bases: TGCGCCAGCAGCCAAGTTCAGGGGAGCTCCTACAATGAGCAGTTCTTC. Residues: CASSQVQGSSYNEQFF. This sequence joins TRBV4-1 and TRBJ2-1, with a weak D call TRBD1 (6 bases). CDR1 is MGHRA and CDR2 is YSYEKL in the germline V gene. Trimming removed 1 base from V and 0 bases from J, with 10 bases in between. This CDR3 is 16 amino acids long.

V and J are TRBV9 and TRBJ2-3, with D possibly matching TRBD2 (5 bases). Germline V lookup: CDR1 SGDLS, CDR2 YYNGEE. V lost 1 base to trimming and J lost 4 bases, with 10 bases between them. This CDR3 has 14 amino acids. The CDR3 loop reads CASSVIGVPDTQYF. The CDR3 DNA is TGTGCCAGCAGCGTAATCGGGGTCCCAGATACGCAGTATTTT.

This chain links TRBV9 with TRBJ2-1; 9 bases are a match to TRBD1. Trimming cost V 3 bases and J 14 bases; bases outside gene matches: 21. The CDR3 extends over 17 amino acids. Germline CDR1 reads SGDLS; CDR2 reads YYNGEE. CDR3 sequence reads: CASSGSDGRTGVTREFF. As DNA, the CDR3 is TGTGCCAGCAGCGGATCGGATGGGAGGACAGGGGTCACTCGAGAGTTCTTC.

On this clone itself: The sample holds other DNA sequences that translate to the same CDR3. The chain recombines TRBV2 with TRBJ2-1, with 11 bases that match TRBD2. Trimming at V came to 7 bases and at J to 3 bases, leaving 5 bases not matched to a gene. The length of the CDR3 is 15 residues. Per the germline V gene, CDR1 is SNHLY and CDR2 is FYNNEI. CDR3 DNA sequence: TGTGCCAGCACGCCCGGGACTAGCGGCTACAATGAGCAGTTCTTC. Residues: CASTPGTSGYNEQFF.

The chain has TRBV27 and TRBJ1-3; unclear D gene. CDR1 MNHEY and CDR2 SMNVEV come from the germline V gene (reference sequence). Trimming stripped 0 bases from V and 4 bases from J, with 7 bases between. The CDR3 contains 14 residues. CDR3 sequence: CASSLSHLGNTIYF. The CDR3 coding sequence is TGTGCCAGCAGTTTATCCCATTTGGGAAACACCATATATTTT.

Concerning this clone: The same CDR3 is also encoded by other DNA sequences in this sample. V and J are TRBV19 and TRBJ2-7; TRBD2 agrees at 7 bases. The CDR3 spans 13 residues. J gave up 3 bases and V 3 bases, and 2 bases lay outside the gene matches. Germline V CDR1 and CDR2: LNHDA, SQIVND (reference sequence). This CDR3 is CASSIGGSYEQYF. The CDR3 DNA is TGTGCCAGTAGTATTGGCGGGAGCTACGAGCAGTACTTC.

The chain is built from TRBV7-8 and TRBJ2-7, with 8 bases aligning to TRBD1. J gave up 6 bases and V 4 bases, and 8 bases lay outside the gene matches. This CDR3 contains 14 residues. In germline, CDR1 is SGHVS, CDR2 FQNEAQ. Here the CDR3 reads CASSYGQGLLEQYF. CDR3 sequence (DNA): TGTGCCAGCAGCTACGGACAGGGCCTCCTCGAGCAGTACTTC.

V usage is TRBV5-4 and J usage is TRBJ2-3; 8 bases align to TRBD2. Trimming cost V 4 bases and J 0 bases; bases outside gene matches: 13. CDR1 is SGHNT, CDR2 YYREEE, per germline (reference sequence). The CDR3 runs to 18 residues. CDR3 residues: CASSPGNIAGTSTDTQYF. CDR3 bases: TGTGCCAGCAGCCCCGGAAATATAGCGGGGACTAGCACAGATACGCAGTATTTT.

The gene calls are TRBV5-4 and TRBJ1-2; D is ambiguous. V dropped 7 bases and J dropped 8 bases, with 21 bases sitting between them. This CDR3 is 14 amino acids long. The germline CDR1 and CDR2 sequences are SGHNT and YYREEE (reference sequence). The CDR3, as DNA: TGTGCCAGCCGGAGACTAGGGTCGGCCTTGGGCTACACCTTC. It encodes CASRRLGSALGYTF.

This clone came up a few times. V usage is TRBV30 and J usage is TRBJ2-3; the match to TRBD1 covers 10 bases. V shed 4 bases, J shed 3 bases, and the junction held 7 bases outside the gene matches. CDR1 and CDR2 (germline): GTSNPN, SVGIG (reference sequence). CDR3 length equals 15 residues. Here the CDR3 DNA reads TGTGCCTGGACCGGGACAGGGGCAGGGACAGATACGCAGTATTTT. Its translation is CAWTGTGAGTDTQYF.

This clone was seen a handful of times. This chain connects TRBV6-5 to TRBJ1-1, with D perhaps TRBD1 (5 bases). The CDR3 length is 14 residues. CDR1 is MNHEY and CDR2 is SVGAGI in the germline V gene. The ends were cut back, 5 bases at V and 7 bases at J, with 17 bases in the middle. The CDR3 spells CASSGTKTGLEAFF. The CDR3 DNA is TGTGCCAGCAGTGGGACTAAGACGGGACTTGAAGCTTTCTTT.

The chain recombines TRBV15 with TRBJ1-2; 11 bases map to TRBD1. This CDR3 contains 17 residues. Germline V lookup: CDR1 LNHNV, CDR2 YYDKDF (reference sequence). V trimming: 0 bases; J trimming: 4 bases; junction bases outside the gene matches: 7. CDR3 DNA sequence: TGTGCCACCAGCAGAGACTGGGGGACAGGGGGGACCTATGGCTACACCTTC. This gives the protein CATSRDWGTGGTYGYTF.

The sample holds many counts of this clone. The CDR3 is CASSEGGYTF. CDR3 nucleotide sequence: TGTGCCAGCAGTGAAGGCGGGTACACCTTC. The chain uses TRBV6-1 and TRBJ1-2; D is uncertain. Per germline, CDR1 MNHNS and CDR2 SASEGT. There are 10 residues in the CDR3. V lost 1 base and J lost 11, with 5 bases in between.

This clone appeared a single time. The rearrangement joins TRBV11-3 to TRBJ2-5; perhaps TRBD2 as D (5 bases). The CDR3 length is 13 residues. V lost 8 bases and J 8 bases, leaving 18 bases between the germline ends. Germline CDR1 and CDR2: SGHNT and YENEEA. For the CDR3, the DNA is TGTGCCAGCGCCCAGGAGGCAGGTGGTACCCAGTACTTC. Protein product: CASAQEAGGTQYF.

The chain is built from TRBV18 and TRBJ2-7; a weak D match, TRBD2 (5 bases). The germline V gene encodes CDR1 KGHSH and CDR2 LQKENI. This CDR3 has 14 amino acids. V dropped 2 bases and J dropped 3 bases, with 11 bases sitting between them. CDR3 protein: CASSPKGGGYEQYF. For the CDR3, the DNA is TGTGCCAGCTCACCAAAAGGAGGAGGCTACGAGCAGTACTTC.

This chain joins TRBV5-4 and TRBJ2-5, with 7 bases identical to TRBD1. CDR1 is SGHNT and CDR2 is YYREEE in the germline V gene (reference sequence). V shed 4 bases, J shed 2 bases, and the junction held 5 bases outside the gene matches. This CDR3 has 14 amino acids. CDR3 residues: CASSVRTGQETQYF. As DNA, the CDR3 is TGTGCCAGCAGCGTTAGGACAGGACAAGAGACCCAGTACTTC.

The chain recombines TRBV11-3 with TRBJ2-3, with 12 bases that match TRBD2. V gave up 5 bases and J gave up 0 bases; unmatched junction bases: 3. Germline V gene sequence: CDR1 SGHNT, CDR2 YENEEA. This CDR3 comprises 16 residues. CDR3 sequence: CASSRLAGGSTDTQYF. The CDR3 coding sequence is TGTGCCAGCAGCCGGCTAGCGGGAGGGAGCACAGATACGCAGTATTTT.